This entry lists 20 T cell receptor beta chains sequenced from one sample in a study of CD8+CD57+ T cells in acquired aplastic anemia. Whoever was chosen for sequencing had shown CD8+CD57+ cell expansion by flow cytometry. TCR beta VDJ combinations and CDR3 sequences were profiled from genomic DNA. TCRdb called the reads again in MiXCR, with one record for every CDR3 protein. The table lists 150,000 to 200,000 distinct CDR3 sequences, less than 50% of them singletons, with roughly 30% in the top ten. The sequenced sample consisted of sorted CD4+, CD8+, or CD8+CD57+ T cells (not recorded which) from PBMCs. Receptors were obtained from a human donor with aplastic anemia.

Concerning this clonotype itself: With a much larger clone just one base away, this may be a read error. The V and J genes are TRBV14 and TRBJ2-5, with 12 bases fitting TRBD2. In germline, CDR1 is SGHDN, CDR2 FVKESK. The CDR3 totals 19 residues. The junction had 14 bases not matched to a gene; V was cut back by 1 base and J by 5 bases. The CDR3 sequence is CASSQGPYLAGGPGETQYF. The CDR3 DNA reads as TGTGCCAGCAGCCAAGGCCCCTATCTAGCGGGAGGGCCTGGGGAGACCCAGTACTTC.

This clonotype showed up just a few times. Possible read error: a much larger clone is one base away. The CDR3 sequence is CASSASQSPFYGYTF. The CDR3 DNA reads as TGTGCCAGCAGCGCATCACAGAGCCCCTTCTATGGCTACACCTTC. V and J are TRBV24-1 and TRBJ1-2; D is ambiguous. This CDR3 contains 15 residues. In germline, CDR1 is KGHDR, CDR2 SFDVKD. V was pared by 11 bases and J by 4 bases, with 22 bases between.

This clonotype was seen more than once but under ten times. The chain links TRBV2 to TRBJ2-7; 7 bases map to TRBD1. CDR3 length: 14 residues. Germline V gene sequence: CDR1 SNHLY, CDR2 FYNNEI. Unmatched junction bases numbered 10, after V lost 11 bases and J lost 0 bases. In nucleotides, the CDR3 is TGTGCCGGGACGATAGGGGACAGCTCCTACGAGCAGTACTTC. Residues: CAGTIGDSSYEQYF.

This chain joins TRBV5-1 and TRBJ2-2, with D tentatively TRBD2 (6 bases). This CDR3 contains 12 residues. V was cut by 6 bases and J by 4 bases, with 7 bases left in between. Germline V gives CDR1 SGHRS, CDR2 YFSETQ. CDR3 amino acids: CASTGSTGELFF. The CDR3 DNA follows: TGCGCCAGCACCGGGAGCACCGGGGAGCTGTTTTTT. Looking up the rest from reference TRBV5-1 and TRBJ2-2 gives the full variable domain: KAGVTQTPRYLIKTRGQQVTLSCSPISGHRSVSWYQQTPGQGLQFLFEYFSETQRNKGNFPGRFSGRQFSNSRSEMNVSTLELGDSALYLCASTGSTGELFFGEGSRLTVL.

At least ten counts were recorded for this clonotype. Here the CDR3 DNA reads TGTGCCAGCAGCTACGGACAGGGGTCGGGATACGAGCAGTACTTC. Its protein product is CASSYGQGSGYEQYF. The chain couples TRBV13 to TRBJ2-7, with 9 bases aligning to TRBD1. Germline V gene lookup returns CDR1 PRHDT and CDR2 FYEKMQ (reference sequence). CDR3 length equals 15 residues. Germline trimming cut 4 bases from V and 4 bases from J; bases unmatched to any gene: 8. Full variable domain (rest looked up from reference TRBV13 and TRBJ2-7): AAGVIQSPRHLIKEKRETATLKCYPIPRHDTVYWYQQGPGQDPQFLISFYEKMQSDKGSIPDRFSAQQFSDYHSELNMSSLELGDSALYFCASSYGQGSGYEQYFGPGTRLTVT.

The rearrangement uses TRBV20-1 and TRBJ2-3; D possibly uses TRBD1 or TRBD2 (5 bases each). The CDR3 sequence is 14 residues long. CDR1 DFQATT and CDR2 SNEGSKA come from the germline V gene (reference sequence). The V end was cut by 0 bases, the J end by 6 bases, with 13 bases between. The CDR3 DNA reads TGCAGTGCTAGAGATACCGGGGACCTGGATACGCAGTATTTT. This sequence encodes CSARDTGDLDTQYF.

This clonotype occurred many times. CDR3 nucleotide sequence: TGTGCCAGCAGCCCGACTAGCGGGAGGTTAGAGACCCAGTACTTC. The encoded protein is CASSPTSGRLETQYF. The rearrangement links TRBV3-1 to TRBJ2-5, with 13 bases matching TRBD2. V shed 4 bases and J 4 bases; nucleotides not matched to a gene: 3. The V gene's germline CDR1 is LGHDT and CDR2 YNNKEL (reference sequence). The CDR3 sequence is 15 residues long.

This clonotype was found a few times. This chain connects TRBV6-1 to TRBJ2-7; D might be TRBD1 or TRBD2, each matching 6 bases. This CDR3 is 13 amino acids long. CDR1 and CDR2 from the germline V gene are MNHNS and SASEGT. V shed 5 bases and J shed 1 base, with 9 bases lying between them. The CDR3: CASSRGPSYEQYF. CDR3 nucleotides: TGTGCCAGCAGTCGGGGGCCATCCTACGAGCAGTACTTC.

Of note for this clonotype: A single base separates this from a much larger clone, so it may be a read error. This chain links TRBV7-9 with TRBJ2-2; TRBD2 aligns across 12 bases. The CDR3 covers 16 residues. Germline V gene lookup returns CDR1 SEHNR and CDR2 FQNEAQ (reference sequence). The V segment lost 8 bases and the J segment 5 bases; nucleotides outside the gene matches: 9. CDR3 in DNA: TGTGCCAGCTCCTGGACTAGCGGGAAACTGACCGGGGAGCTGTTTTTT. Translated: CASSWTSGKLTGELFF. Full variable domain (rest looked up from reference TRBV7-9 and TRBJ2-2): DTGVSQNPRHKITKRGQNVTFRCDPISEHNRLYWYRQTLGQGPEFLTYFQNEAQLEKSRLLSDRFSAERPKGSFSTLEIQRTEQGDSAMYLCASSWTSGKLTGELFFGEGSRLTVL.

V and J are TRBV15 and TRBJ2-7; TRBD2 aligns across 8 bases. This CDR3 spans 13 amino acids. Trimming took 0 bases from V and 13 from J; bases not matched to a gene: 8. Germline loops: CDR1 LNHNV, CDR2 YYDKDF (reference sequence). The CDR3 bases are TGTGCCACCAGCAGAGACCAGACAGCGGGAGCTTACTTC. Protein product: CATSRDQTAGAYF.

This clonotype was found many times. The chain has TRBV11-2 and TRBJ2-1; 9 bases match TRBD2. CDR1 SGHAT and CDR2 FQNNGV come from the germline V gene. This CDR3 is 14 amino acids long. V was clipped by 6 bases and J by 5 bases; unmatched bases: 5. The DNA for the CDR3 is TGTGCCAGCAGTTCTAGCGGGATCGACAATGAGCAGTTCTTC. Protein product: CASSSSGIDNEQFF.

This clonotype was detected ten times or more. The CDR3 DNA is TGTGCCAGCAGCCCGGGACAGGGACAGACCCAGTACTTC. This translates into CASSPGQGQTQYF. The rearrangement joins TRBV28 to TRBJ2-5; 9 nucleotides align to TRBD1. CDR1 and CDR2 from the germline V gene are MDHEN and SYDVKM. V shed 6 bases and J 6 bases; nucleotides not matched to a gene: 5. The length of the CDR3 is 13 residues.

The chain uses TRBV2 and TRBJ2-3, with 9 bases aligning to TRBD2. Losses at the gene ends were 6 bases for V and 11 bases for J; bases not matched to a gene: 12. The germline CDR1 and CDR2 sequences are SNHLY and FYNNEI. The CDR3 is made up of 14 amino acids. In DNA form, the CDR3 reads TGTGCCAGCAGGAATAGCGGGAGCGACAATGAGCAGTATTTT. Its translation is CASRNSGSDNEQYF.

V usage is TRBV7-2 and J usage is TRBJ2-1; unclear D gene. Between the trimmed V and J ends, which lost 0 bases and 6 bases, there was a span of 6 bases. Looked up from germline, CDR1 is SGHTA and CDR2 is FQGNSA. This CDR3 has 13 residues. CDR3 sequence: CASSLASSNEQFF. Written as DNA, the CDR3 is TGTGCCAGCAGCTTAGCTAGCTCCAATGAGCAGTTCTTC.

V gene TRBV20-1 combines with J gene TRBJ2-6; possible D gene TRBD2, 5 bases. Germline CDR1 and CDR2: DFQATT and SNEGSKA (reference sequence). V lost 0 bases and J 2 bases, leaving 17 bases between the germline ends. CDR3 length: 18 residues. CDR3 DNA sequence: TGCAGTGCTAGAGAGAGGGCCCCCGCTTATCCTGGGGCCAACGTCCTGACTTTC. Translating it yields CSARERAPAYPGANVLTF.

With regard to this clonotype: Here the CDR3 omits its conserved ending phenylalanine or tryptophan, so a read error is the likely source. J is TRBJ2-7 and V is TRBV20-1; 7 bases are shared with TRBD1. The CDR3 spans 14 residues. Germline V lookup: CDR1 DFQATT, CDR2 SNEGSKA (reference sequence). J was trimmed by 2 bases and V by 6 bases; bases with no gene match: 10. CDR3 residues: CSALDRDRTYEQYS. In nucleotides, the CDR3 is TGCAGTGCCCTAGACAGGGACCGAACCTACGAGCAGTACTCC.

The sample holds a few counts of this clonotype. The genes are TRBV10-3 and TRBJ1-5; a weak D match, TRBD1 (5 bases). The germline V gene encodes CDR1 ENHRY and CDR2 SYGVKD. V was clipped by 2 bases and J by 1 base, with 6 bases between them. CDR3 length equals 14 residues. Here the CDR3 DNA reads TGTGCCATCAGTGAGGCAGGGAGCAATCAGCCCCAGCATTTT. This sequence encodes CAISEAGSNQPQHF.

Many counts were recorded for this clonotype. The V and J genes are TRBV14 and TRBJ1-2, with unresolved D. From germline, CDR1 is SGHDN and CDR2 FVKESK. The CDR3 extends over 15 amino acids. V shed 2 bases and J shed 4 bases, with 14 bases lying between them. This CDR3 reads CASSQTADPIYGYTF. Written as DNA, the CDR3 is TGTGCCAGCAGCCAAACAGCGGACCCTATCTATGGCTACACCTTC. The full variable domain, in which reference TRBV14 and TRBJ1-2 provide the parts outside the CDR3, is EAGVTQFPSHSVIEKGQTVTLRCDPISGHDNLYWYRRVMGKEIKFLLHFVKESKQDESGMPNNRFLAERTGGTYSTLKVQPAELEDSGVYFCASSQTADPIYGYTFGSGTRLTVV.

The V gene is TRBV25-1, the J gene TRBJ2-7; 9 positions agree with TRBD1. Germline lookup yields CDR1 MGHDK and CDR2 SYGVNS. The CDR3 is 15 amino acids. The V gene end was trimmed by 3 bases and the J gene end by 3 bases; junction bases not matched to a gene: 6. CDR3 loop: CASSEGQGTVYEQYF. CDR3 nucleotide sequence: TGTGCCAGCAGTGAGGGACAGGGAACTGTCTACGAGCAGTACTTC.

Note on this clonotype: A read error may explain this, as a much larger clone is one base away. The genes are TRBV28 and TRBJ2-1, with unresolved D. This CDR3 is 11 amino acids long. Germline values: CDR1 MDHEN, CDR2 SYDVKM. Written as DNA, the CDR3 is TGTGCCAGCGGTTTATGGGATGAGCAGTTCTTC. Its protein is CASGLWDEQFF.